The source of this TCR beta chain is a study of long-term antiretroviral therapy in people with HIV. With survey level as its setting, the immunoSEQ assay was v3.0. TCRdb's table, derived via immunoSEQ multiplex PCR, lists solely in-frame clones and lacks some. The table records 12,000 or so clones, 82% of them present only once. A minimum of one pre-ART and two post-ART PBMC samples existed for each donor. Every HIV-positive participant received treatment in the United States. By frequency in the sample, this clone is hyperexpanded. The CDR3 covers 19 residues. The germline CDR1 and CDR2 sequences are PRHDT and FYEKMQ (reference sequence). V lost 5 bases, J lost 5 bases, and 15 bases stayed unmatched.

The input for sequencing was unsorted PBMCs, taken 8.2 years after starting antiretroviral therapy. This clonotype was obtained from a man aged 45-60 years with HIV. The chain links TRBV13 to TRBJ2-3; 14 bases are a match to TRBD2. CDR3 sequence reads: CASSPGLAGGAGRLDTQYF. CDR3 nucleotide sequence: TGTGCCAGCAGCCCCGGACTAGCGGGGGGTGCCGGGCGGCTAGATACGCAGTATTTT.